Included here is one T cell receptor beta chain sequence, with context. The antigen remains unidentified. The treatment is: roughly 11-day PBMC culture with coronavirus spike peptide pools or control peptides (ViraFEST assay). Cultured CD4+ T cell DNA underwent sequencing with the Oncomine TCR Beta short-read assay. TCRdb fed the PCR reads into MiXCR, producing one record per CDR3 protein. The sample consists of around 10,000 distinct CDR3 sequences, less than 40% of them appearing once. The CDR3 length is 15 residues. The V and J ends lost 6 bases and 8 bases, in that order; junction bases with no gene match: 10. The sample originates from a study of vaccination and CD4 T cells after COVID-19.

This clonotype was sampled from a human donor with COVID-19. V gene TRBV12-3 or TRBV12-4 combines with J gene TRBJ1-2; 12 nucleotides agree with TRBD1. Input material: cultured CD4+ T cells from blood. CDR3 sequence (DNA): TGTGCCAGCAGCCGACCGGGACAGGGGGCGCGGGGCTACACCTTC. It translates to CASSRPGQGARGYTF.